This TCR beta chain emerged from a study of blood T cell repertoires in COVID-19. Study background: Samples representing acute and convalescent COVID-19 were sourced from the United States, Italy and Spain. In each case, the material was cDNA or gDNA derived from T cells, B-cell-depleted T cells, or PBMCs.

The CDR3 consists of 12 residues. The germline V and J ends were trimmed by 9 bases and 3 bases, with 11 bases remaining between them. Germline CDR1 and CDR2: ENHRY and SYGVKD. Source study methods: Counts of nucleated cells, estimated from reference gene primer amplification, were obtained. Clones were read by immunoSEQ multiplex PCR, and TCRdb kept only the in-frame ones, dropping some. D and trimming were read from the DNA, whereas the V and J calls and clone size are those reported in that table. Among 150,000 to 200,000 clones listed, over 80% were seen once. The sample holds a few counts of this clone.

This sequence was found in a woman older than 75 with active or convalescent COVID-19. This rearrangement joins TRBV10-3 to TRBJ2-5, with D maybe TRBD1 (6 bases). Sample: peripheral blood. CDR3 coding DNA: TGTGCCATTCAGGGGTCGGAAGAGACCCAGTACTTC. It specifies CAIQGSEETQYF.